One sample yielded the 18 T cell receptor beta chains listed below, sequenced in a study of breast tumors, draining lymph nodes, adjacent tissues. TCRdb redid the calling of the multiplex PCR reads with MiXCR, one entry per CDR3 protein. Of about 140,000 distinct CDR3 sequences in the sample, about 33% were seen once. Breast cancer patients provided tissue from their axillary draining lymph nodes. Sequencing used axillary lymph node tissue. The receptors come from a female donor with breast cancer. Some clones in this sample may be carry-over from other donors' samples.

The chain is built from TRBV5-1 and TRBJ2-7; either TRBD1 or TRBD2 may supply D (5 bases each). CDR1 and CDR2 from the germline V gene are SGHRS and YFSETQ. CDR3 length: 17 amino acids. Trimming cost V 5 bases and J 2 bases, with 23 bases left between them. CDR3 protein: CASSARDQGSSTYEQYF. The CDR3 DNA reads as TGCGCCAGCAGTGCTAGAGATCAGGGTTCTAGCACCTACGAGCAGTACTTC. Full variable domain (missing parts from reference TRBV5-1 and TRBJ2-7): KAGVTQTPRYLIKTRGQQVTLSCSPISGHRSVSWYQQTPGQGLQFLFEYFSETQRNKGNFPGRFSGRQFSNSRSEMNVSTLELGDSALYLCASSARDQGSSTYEQYFGPGTRLTVT.

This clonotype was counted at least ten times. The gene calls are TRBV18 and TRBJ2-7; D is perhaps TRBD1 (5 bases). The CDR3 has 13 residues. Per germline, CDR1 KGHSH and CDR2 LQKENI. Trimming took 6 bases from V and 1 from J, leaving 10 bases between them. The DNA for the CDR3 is TGTGCCAGCTCCAGGGTGGAGTCCTACGAGCAGTACTTC. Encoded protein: CASSRVESYEQYF.

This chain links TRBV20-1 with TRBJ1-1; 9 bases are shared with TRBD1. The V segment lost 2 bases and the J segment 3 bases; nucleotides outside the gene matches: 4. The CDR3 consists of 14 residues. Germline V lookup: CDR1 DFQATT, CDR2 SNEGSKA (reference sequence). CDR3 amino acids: CSARRDREYTEAFF. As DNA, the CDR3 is TGCAGTGCTAGACGGGACAGGGAGTACACTGAAGCTTTCTTT.

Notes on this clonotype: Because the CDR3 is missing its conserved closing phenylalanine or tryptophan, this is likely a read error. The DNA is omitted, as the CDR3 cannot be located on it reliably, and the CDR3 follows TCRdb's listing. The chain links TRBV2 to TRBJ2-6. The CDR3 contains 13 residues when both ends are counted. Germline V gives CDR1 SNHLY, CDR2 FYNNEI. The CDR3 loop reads CASIFSGANVLVL.

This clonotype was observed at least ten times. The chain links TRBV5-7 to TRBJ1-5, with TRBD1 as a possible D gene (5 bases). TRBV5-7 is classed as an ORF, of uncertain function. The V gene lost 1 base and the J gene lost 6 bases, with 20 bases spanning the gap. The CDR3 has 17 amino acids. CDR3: CASSLRVSGGRGQPQHF. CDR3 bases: TGTGCCAGCAGCTTGAGGGTCTCGGGAGGGAGGGGTCAGCCCCAGCATTTT.

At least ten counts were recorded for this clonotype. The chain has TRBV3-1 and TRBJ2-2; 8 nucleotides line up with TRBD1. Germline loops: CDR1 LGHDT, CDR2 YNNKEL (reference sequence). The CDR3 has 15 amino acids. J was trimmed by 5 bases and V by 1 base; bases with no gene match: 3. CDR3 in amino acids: CASSQGTGRTGELFF. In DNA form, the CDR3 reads TGTGCCAGCAGCCAAGGGACAGGGCGTACCGGGGAGCTGTTTTTT.

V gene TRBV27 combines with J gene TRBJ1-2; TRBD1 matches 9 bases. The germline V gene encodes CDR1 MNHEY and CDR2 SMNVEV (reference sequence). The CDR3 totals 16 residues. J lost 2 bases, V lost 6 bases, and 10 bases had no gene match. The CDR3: CASRPDRGGLNYGYTF. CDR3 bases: TGTGCCAGCAGACCCGACAGGGGGGGACTAAACTATGGCTACACCTTC.

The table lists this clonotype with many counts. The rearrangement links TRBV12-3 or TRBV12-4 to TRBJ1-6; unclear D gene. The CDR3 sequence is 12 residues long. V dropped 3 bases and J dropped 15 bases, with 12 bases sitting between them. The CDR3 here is CASSFSSKVLHF. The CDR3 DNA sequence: TGTGCCAGCAGTTTCTCCTCGAAGGTCCTCCACTTT.

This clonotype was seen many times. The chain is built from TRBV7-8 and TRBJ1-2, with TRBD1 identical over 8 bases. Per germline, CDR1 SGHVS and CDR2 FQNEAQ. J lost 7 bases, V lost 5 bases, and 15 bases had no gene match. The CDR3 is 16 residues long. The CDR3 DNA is TGTGCCAGCAGCATTTCCCATATACCGGACAGGGTTGGCTACACCTTC. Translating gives CASSISHIPDRVGYTF.

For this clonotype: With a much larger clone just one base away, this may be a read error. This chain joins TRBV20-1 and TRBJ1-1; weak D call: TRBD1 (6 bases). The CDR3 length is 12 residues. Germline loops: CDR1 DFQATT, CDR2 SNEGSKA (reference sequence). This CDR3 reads CSARPLRGEVFF. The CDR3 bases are TGCAGTGCTAGACCCTTGAGGGGGGAAGTTTTCTTT.

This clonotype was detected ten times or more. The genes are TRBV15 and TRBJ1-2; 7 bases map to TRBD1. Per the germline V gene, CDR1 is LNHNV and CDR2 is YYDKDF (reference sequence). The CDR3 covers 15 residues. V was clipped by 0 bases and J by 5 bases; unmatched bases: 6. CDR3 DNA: TGTGCCACCAGCAGAGATTTAGGGGGCGCGTATGGCTACACCTTC. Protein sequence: CATSRDLGGAYGYTF.

CDR3 protein: CASSLVSGTNTEAFF. CDR3 coding DNA: TGCGCCAGCAGCTTGGTTTCAGGTACGAACACTGAAGCTTTCTTT. The chain joins TRBV5-1 to TRBJ1-1, with unresolved D. The CDR3 runs to 15 residues. Trimming pared 0 bases from V and 1 base from J, leaving 10 bases between. Germline V gene data show CDR1 as SGHRS and CDR2 as YFSETQ.

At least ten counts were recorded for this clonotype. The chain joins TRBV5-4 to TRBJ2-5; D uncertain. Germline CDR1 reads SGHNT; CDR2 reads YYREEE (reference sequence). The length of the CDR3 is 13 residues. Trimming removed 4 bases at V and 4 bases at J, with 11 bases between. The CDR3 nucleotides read TGTGCCAGCAGCCTTGACCCGCGAGAGACCCAGTACTTC. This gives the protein CASSLDPRETQYF.

For the CDR3, the DNA is TGTGCCATCAGTTCTACAGGGGGGGCTCCGTACGAGCAGTACGTC. It yields the protein CAISSTGGAPYEQYV. The rearrangement joins TRBV10-3 to TRBJ2-5; D possibly corresponds to TRBD1 (8 bases). The J call could be wrong; TRBJ2-7 is a better fit for the DNA end. Germline assignment: CDR1 ENHRY and CDR2 SYGVKD. The CDR3 length is 15 residues.

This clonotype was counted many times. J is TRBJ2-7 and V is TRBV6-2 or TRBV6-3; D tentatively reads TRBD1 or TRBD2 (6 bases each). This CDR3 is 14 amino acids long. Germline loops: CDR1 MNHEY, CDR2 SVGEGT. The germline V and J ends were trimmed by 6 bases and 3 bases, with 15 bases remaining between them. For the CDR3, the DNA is TGTGCCAGCAGGGAGGGGGGCAGAAACTACGAGCAGTACTTC. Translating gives CASREGGRNYEQYF.

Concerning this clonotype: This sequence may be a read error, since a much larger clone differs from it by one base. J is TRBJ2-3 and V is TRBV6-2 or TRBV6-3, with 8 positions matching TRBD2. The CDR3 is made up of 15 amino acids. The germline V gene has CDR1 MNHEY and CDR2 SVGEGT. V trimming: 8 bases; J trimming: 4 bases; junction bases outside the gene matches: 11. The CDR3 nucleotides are TGTGCCAGCGCCATGGCTAGCGGGTTTGCAGATACGCAGTATTTT. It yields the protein CASAMASGFADTQYF.

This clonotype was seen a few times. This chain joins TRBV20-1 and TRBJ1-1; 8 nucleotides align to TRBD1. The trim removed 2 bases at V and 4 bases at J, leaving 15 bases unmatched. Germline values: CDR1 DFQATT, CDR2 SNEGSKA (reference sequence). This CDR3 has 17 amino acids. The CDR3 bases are TGCAGTGCTAGATCCCTCTCGTCCAGGGGGCCCGGCACTGAAGCTTTCTTT. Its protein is CSARSLSSRGPGTEAFF.

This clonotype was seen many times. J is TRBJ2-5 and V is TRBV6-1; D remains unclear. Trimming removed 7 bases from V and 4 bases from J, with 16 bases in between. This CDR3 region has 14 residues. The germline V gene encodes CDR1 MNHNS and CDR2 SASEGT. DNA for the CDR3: TGTGCCAGCACGGCTGGGTCGCGGCCAGAGACCCAGTACTTC. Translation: CASTAGSRPETQYF.